This TCR beta chain is drawn from a study of shared clonotypes between healthy human individuals. Turning to the study itself: Those who served as donors were a couple of women and a few men between the ages of 18 and 49.

The junction had 8 bases not matched to a gene; V was cut back by 7 bases and J by 6 bases. CDR3 length: 14 amino acids. The germline V gene has CDR1 MNHNS and CDR2 SASEGT. Sequencing was performed with immunoSEQ multiplex PCR; in TCRdb, only in-frame clones are kept and a portion is missing. The top ten clones hold around 0.37% of a sample with around 2.5 million clones, approximately 93% of them seen once. V is TRBV6-1 and J is TRBJ2-2; 7 nucleotides match TRBD1. The sample consisted of naive CD4+ T cells from PBMCs. Stated subset: CD45RA+ positively selected. This receptor was taken from a man between 18 and 35 years old in good health. Some clones in this sample may be carry-over from other donors' samples. CDR3 sequence: CASNRQGYSGELFF. CDR3 coding DNA: TGTGCCAGCAATAGACAGGGCTACTCCGGGGAGCTGTTTTTT.